This TCR beta chain was obtained from a study of CD8 T cells in ankylosing spondylitis. TCRdb re-called the 5' RACE reads through MiXCR, storing one row per CDR3 protein. The sample holds 300,000 to 350,000 distinct CDR3 sequences, about 14% seen once. V trimming: 5 bases; J trimming: 4 bases; junction bases outside the gene matches: 6. The CDR3 is 15 residues long. At least ten counts were recorded for this clonotype. The chain links TRBV12-3 or TRBV12-4 to TRBJ1-1; TRBD1 aligns across 11 bases. Sequencing was carried out using blood, either unsorted or a sorted T cell fraction (not recorded which). This receptor was obtained from a male donor with ankylosing spondylitis or in good health (not recorded which). Here the CDR3 reads CASSPGTGGVTEAFF. The CDR3 nucleotides are TGTGCCAGCAGTCCCGGGACAGGGGGAGTCACTGAAGCTTTCTTT.